This T cell receptor beta chain was recorded in a study of blood T cell repertoires in COVID-19. Study summary: Samples taken during acute and convalescent COVID-19 were collected in the United States, Italy and Spain. T cells, B-cell-depleted T cells, or PBMCs supplied cDNA or gDNA.

Per the original methods: Cell counts per sample came from amplifying reference gene primers. Clones were sequenced by immunoSEQ multiplex PCR, and TCRdb holds only the in-frame ones, with some missing. V, J and clone size are taken as reported in that table, and D and trimming were inferred from the DNA itself. The data contain just over 350,000 clones, less than 90% of them singletons. V shed 2 bases and J 7 bases; nucleotides not matched to a gene: 4. The CDR3 length is 14 residues. CDR1 is SGHDN, CDR2 FVKESK, per germline. It was during active infection that Seattle patients were enrolled and then longitudinally followed.

The rearrangement links TRBV14 to TRBJ1-2; 10 nucleotides match TRBD1. The sequenced material came from peripheral blood. The TCR sequence derives from an older woman with COVID-19, enrolled during active disease. CDR3 sequence: CASSQWDRGSGYTF. The CDR3 DNA sequence: TGTGCCAGCAGCCAATGGGACAGGGGTAGTGGCTACACCTTC.